The following is a T cell receptor (beta chain) sequence with its context. Germline loops: CDR1 SGHDT, CDR2 YYEEEE. This CDR3 spans 12 amino acids. The V end was cut by 4 bases, the J end by 5 bases, with 10 bases between. The sample belongs to a study of low-dose radiotherapy and immunotherapy resistance in tumors. On the study more broadly: A dose of 0.5 Gy per fraction was delivered to Cohort 1 every 2 weeks, for a total of 6.5 Gy. Intravenous ipilimumab 1 mg/kg every six weeks was given with nivolumab 240 mg every two weeks.

Amplification, which lasted around 22 PCR cycles, used a constant-region primer and V-primer adapter to amplify TCRs. TCRdb recomputed calls from the reads with MiXCR, one row per CDR3 protein. The sample yields roughly 50,000 distinct CDR3 sequences, 33% seen once. Time point reported: after trial treatment. Treatment here: LDRT plus nivolumab, ipilimumab, low-dose cyclophosphamide and aspirin (RACIN trial). Donors, who were enrolled in a single-arm phase I dose-escalation trial, received nivolumab, ipilimumab, aspirin, low-dose cyclophosphamide and low-dose radiotherapy. Sequenced here: PBMCs, sampled after low-dose radiotherapy plus immunotherapy. This chain connects TRBV5-6 to TRBJ2-7; TRBD1 might be the D (6 bases). The TCR originated in a male donor with rectosigmoid adenocarcinoma. The CDR3 reads CASSPGQNEQYF. CDR3 nucleotide sequence: TGTGCCAGCAGCCCTGGACAGAACGAGCAGTACTTC.